Shown below are 2 T cell receptor beta chains from a single sample sequenced in a study of technical replicates of blood from a handful of donors. Only in-frame clones appear in the TCRdb table, and some are missing; sequencing was by immunoSEQ multiplex PCR. The sample holds roughly 93,000 clones, around 95% seen once. The specimen sequenced was T cells isolated from PBMCs. These receptors originate from a human donor in good health.

This clone has just one count. V and J are TRBV29-1 and TRBJ2-1, with D uncertain. The CDR3 consists of 14 residues. Germline CDR1 and CDR2: SQVTM and ANQGSEA. Trimming stripped 4 bases from V and 0 bases from J, with 10 bases between. The CDR3 region is CSVAPLSSYNEQFF. Written as DNA, the CDR3 is TGCAGCGTTGCTCCTCTTAGCTCCTACAATGAGCAGTTCTTC.

The gene calls are TRBV4-1 and TRBJ1-4; tentative D call: TRBD1 (5 bases). CDR1 and CDR2 (germline): MGHRA, YSYEKL. The CDR3 has 16 amino acids. Trimming took 4 bases from V and 8 from J, leaving 20 bases between them. CDR3 amino acids: CASSRHGRGDGEKLFF. DNA for the CDR3: TGCGCCAGCAGCCGGCACGGACGGGGGGACGGGGAAAAACTGTTTTTT.